The clone carrying this T cell receptor (beta chain) has only a few counts. This record belongs to a study of control samples from healthy donors and cancer patients. The data were produced by immunoSEQ multiplex PCR, yet TCRdb's version contains in-frame clones alone and is incomplete. The sample records 190,000 or so clones, 85% to 95% being singletons. Germline V lookup: CDR1 SGHRS, CDR2 YFSETQ. The CDR3 runs to 17 residues. The germline V and J ends were trimmed by 3 bases and 5 bases, with 21 bases remaining between them. Sequenced sample: blood. V gene TRBV5-1 combines with J gene TRBJ2-1; D is possibly TRBD1 or TRBD2 (5 bases each). The receptor was derived from a young man in good health. The CDR3 sequence is CASSSPLPGRKNNEQFF. In nucleotides, the CDR3 is TGCGCCAGCAGCTCCCCTCTTCCGGGACGGAAGAACAATGAGCAGTTCTTC.